This TCR beta chain was sequenced for a study of blood T cell repertoires in COVID-19. Study-level background: The analysed material was cDNA or gDNA that came from T cells, B-cell-depleted T cells, or PBMCs.

TCRdb keeps only in-frame clones here, not all; method: immunoSEQ multiplex PCR. This table has 150,000 to 200,000 clones, around 89% appearing once. This clone was detected only once. Trimming took 5 bases from V and 1 from J, leaving 14 bases between them. CDR1 and CDR2 (germline): SGHTA, FQGNSA. The CDR3 is made up of 15 amino acids. The sequencing input was peripheral blood. The sequence was collected from a man aged 60-69 years with acute or convalescent COVID-19. The chain links TRBV7-2 to TRBJ1-1; tentatively, D is TRBD1 (5 bases). Written as DNA, the CDR3 is TGTGCCAGCAGCCCGGGACTCTCCCGGAACACTGAAGCTTTCTTT. Its protein product is CASSPGLSRNTEAFF.